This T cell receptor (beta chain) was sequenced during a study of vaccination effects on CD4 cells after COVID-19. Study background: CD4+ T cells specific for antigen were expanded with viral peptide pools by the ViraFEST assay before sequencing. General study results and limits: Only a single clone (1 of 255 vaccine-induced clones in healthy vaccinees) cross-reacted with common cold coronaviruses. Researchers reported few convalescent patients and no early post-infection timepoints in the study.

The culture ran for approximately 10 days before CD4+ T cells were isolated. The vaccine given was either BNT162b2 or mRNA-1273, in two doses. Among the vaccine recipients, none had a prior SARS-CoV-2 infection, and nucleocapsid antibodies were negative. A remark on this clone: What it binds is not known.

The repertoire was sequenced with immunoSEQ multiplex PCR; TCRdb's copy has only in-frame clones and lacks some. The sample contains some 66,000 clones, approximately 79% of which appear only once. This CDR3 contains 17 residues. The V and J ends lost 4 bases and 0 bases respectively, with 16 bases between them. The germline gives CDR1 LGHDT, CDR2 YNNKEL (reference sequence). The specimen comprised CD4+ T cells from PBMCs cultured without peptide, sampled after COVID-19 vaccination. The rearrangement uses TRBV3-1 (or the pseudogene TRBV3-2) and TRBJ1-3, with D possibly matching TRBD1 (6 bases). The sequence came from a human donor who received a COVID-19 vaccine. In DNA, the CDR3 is TGTGCCAGCAGCCTAGCCGGGACATCTCACTCTGGAAACACCATATATTTT. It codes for CASSLAGTSHSGNTIYF.